The 18 T cell receptor beta chains in this list originate from one sample, sequenced in a study of T cell changes during pregnancy in multiple sclerosis. The repertoire was sequenced with immunoSEQ multiplex PCR; TCRdb's copy has only in-frame clones and lacks some. The sample yields 36,000 or so clones, around nine tenths seen once. Sequenced here: CD4+ T cells from peripheral blood mononuclear cells, sampled in the first trimester of pregnancy. Receptors were obtained from a female donor with multiple sclerosis, enrolled in a pregnancy study.

The CDR3 coding sequence is TGTGCCAGCTCACCATCCGGGGTTAACTATGGCTACACCTTC. This sequence encodes CASSPSGVNYGYTF. The chain joins TRBV18 to TRBJ1-2, with D unclear. The ends were cut back, 2 bases at V and 1 base at J, with 8 bases in the middle. The CDR3 covers 14 residues. Germline V CDR1 and CDR2: KGHSH, LQKENI.

This clone came up a few times. The rearrangement joins TRBV27 to TRBJ1-2, with TRBD1 matching over 9 bases. The germline gives CDR1 MNHEY, CDR2 SMNVEV (reference sequence). Losses at the gene ends were 4 bases for V and 4 bases for J; bases not matched to a gene: 7. This CDR3 region has 15 residues. As DNA, the CDR3 is TGTGCCAGCAGTTACAAGGGACAGGGAGGCTATGGCTACACCTTC. Translation gives CASSYKGQGGYGYTF.

The chain recombines TRBV19 with TRBJ1-1; 8 nucleotides align to TRBD1. CDR1 and CDR2 from the germline V gene are LNHDA and SQIVND (reference sequence). V gave up 5 bases and J gave up 4 bases; unmatched junction bases: 9. The CDR3 runs 15 residues. The CDR3 spells CASSPGTGPTTEAFF. The CDR3 DNA is TGTGCCAGTAGTCCTGGGACAGGACCGACCACTGAAGCTTTCTTT. Full variable domain (outside the CDR3, taken from reference TRBV19 and TRBJ1-1): DGGITQSPKYLFRKEGQNVTLSCEQNLNHDAMYWYRQDPGQGLRLIYYSQIVNDFQKGDIAEGYSVSREKKESFPLTVTSAQKNPTAFYLCASSPGTGPTTEAFFGQGTRLTVV.

J is TRBJ2-7 and V is TRBV18; 10 positions agree with TRBD2. Germline trimming cut 1 base from V and 6 bases from J; bases unmatched to any gene: 3. Germline loops: CDR1 KGHSH, CDR2 LQKENI. The CDR3 totals 14 residues. This chain's CDR3 is CASSPLAGGGEQYF. CDR3 coding DNA: TGTGCCAGCTCACCACTAGCGGGAGGAGGCGAGCAGTACTTC.

This clone occurred once. J is TRBJ2-5 and V is TRBV29-1, with 10 bases identical to TRBD1. CDR1 is SQVTM and CDR2 is ANQGSEA in the germline V gene. The CDR3 has 15 amino acids. Unmatched junction bases numbered 13, after V lost 7 bases and J lost 5 bases. The CDR3 nucleotides read TGCAGCGGAGTACCCGGGACAGGGGATTTTGAGACCCAGTACTTC. It is translated as CSGVPGTGDFETQYF.

The chain links TRBV19 to TRBJ2-3, with 9 bases matching TRBD1. With V trimmed by 5 bases and J by 2 bases, 11 bases remained unmatched. This CDR3 comprises 17 residues. Germline V gives CDR1 LNHDA, CDR2 SQIVND (reference sequence). This chain's CDR3 is CASSGQGLAQHTDTQYF. The CDR3 DNA reads TGTGCCAGTAGTGGACAGGGGCTGGCACAGCACACAGATACGCAGTATTTT.

The chain couples TRBV4-1 to TRBJ2-5; 8 bases align to TRBD2. This CDR3 contains 16 residues. Germline-derived CDR1 and CDR2 are MGHRA and YSYEKL. J lost 1 base, V lost 1 base, and 5 bases had no gene match. CDR3 in amino acids: CASSQAASGPQETQYF. The CDR3 nucleotides read TGCGCCAGCAGCCAAGCGGCTAGCGGGCCCCAAGAGACCCAGTACTTC.

The chain couples TRBV19 to TRBJ1-6; TRBD1 agrees at 8 bases. Germline lookup yields CDR1 LNHDA and CDR2 SQIVND (reference sequence). This CDR3 spans 14 amino acids. J lost 7 bases, V lost 9 bases, and 8 bases had no gene match. The CDR3 DNA reads TGTGCCAGCACCGGACAGGGCGGCAATTCACCCCTCCACTTT. This codes for CASTGQGGNSPLHF. Combining the CDR3 with reference TRBV19 and TRBJ1-6 gives the whole variable domain DGGITQSPKYLFRKEGQNVTLSCEQNLNHDAMYWYRQDPGQGLRLIYYSQIVNDFQKGDIAEGYSVSREKKESFPLTVTSAQKNPTAFYLCASTGQGGNSPLHFGNGTRLTVT.

The V gene is TRBV4-2, the J gene TRBJ1-4; 11 nucleotides align to TRBD1. The CDR3 runs 17 residues. Germline V gene data show CDR1 as LGHNA and CDR2 as YNFKEQ. Germline trimming cut 1 base from V and 2 bases from J; bases unmatched to any gene: 3. The CDR3 here is CASSQGGQGATNEKLFF. CDR3 bases: TGTGCCAGCAGCCAAGGAGGACAGGGGGCCACTAATGAAAAACTGTTTTTT.

The V and J genes are TRBV19 and TRBJ1-1; a weak D match, TRBD1 (6 bases). Trimming stripped 7 bases from V and 5 bases from J, with 14 bases between. The CDR3 runs 13 residues. CDR1 is LNHDA, CDR2 SQIVND, per germline (reference sequence). CDR3 nucleotides: TGTGCCAGTATTCGGGCAGGGGATACTGAAGCTTTCTTT. This encodes CASIRAGDTEAFF.

This sequence joins TRBV7-2 and TRBJ1-2; 10 bases match TRBD1. Germline V CDR1 and CDR2: SGHTA, FQGNSA. The length of the CDR3 is 13 residues. V dropped 5 bases and J dropped 7; count of bases not matched to a gene: 4. Written as DNA, the CDR3 is TGTGCCAGCAGCCCGGACAGGGGGAGTGGCTACACCTTC. It yields the protein CASSPDRGSGYTF.

The chain uses TRBV6-1 and TRBJ1-2; the D gene is possibly TRBD1 (5 bases). Trimming removed 7 bases at V and 2 bases at J, with 14 bases between. This CDR3 spans 14 amino acids. CDR1 is MNHNS, CDR2 SASEGT, per germline. The CDR3 coding sequence is TGTGCCAGCACCCCTCTGACAGCGAACTATGGCTACACCTTC. This translates into CASTPLTANYGYTF.

The chain joins TRBV27 to TRBJ1-4; 10 bases line up with TRBD1. There are 15 residues in the CDR3. The trim removed 6 bases at V and 7 bases at J, leaving 8 bases unmatched. The V gene's germline CDR1 is MNHEY and CDR2 SMNVEV (reference sequence). In nucleotides, the CDR3 is TGTGCCAGCAGCCGGGGCGGGACAGGGGTTGAAAAACTGTTTTTT. This translates into CASSRGGTGVEKLFF.

Sample share makes this clone medium-sized. The chain couples TRBV27 to TRBJ1-1; D unresolved. V lost 3 bases and J 1 base, leaving 6 bases between the germline ends. The germline V gene encodes CDR1 MNHEY and CDR2 SMNVEV (reference sequence). The CDR3 runs to 13 residues. CDR3 in amino acids: CASSFRGNTEAFF. For the CDR3, the DNA is TGTGCCAGCAGTTTTCGAGGGAACACTGAAGCTTTCTTT.

V usage is TRBV28 and J usage is TRBJ1-5, with unresolved D. Trimming left V 2 bases short and J 3 bases short, with 8 bases between. Germline CDR1 reads MDHEN; CDR2 reads SYDVKM. The CDR3 loop spans 14 amino acids. The CDR3 reads CASSLRVYNQPQHF. In nucleotides, the CDR3 is TGTGCCAGCAGTTTACGAGTTTACAATCAGCCCCAGCATTTT. Full variable domain (remainder filled in from reference TRBV28 and TRBJ1-5): DVKVTQSSRYLVKRTGEKVFLECVQDMDHENMFWYRQDPGLGLRLIYFSYDVKMKEKGDIPEGYSVSREKKERFSLILESASTNQTSMYLCASSLRVYNQPQHFGDGTRLSIL.

This chain connects TRBV4-2 to TRBJ2-7; possibly TRBD1 for D (6 bases). V gave up 0 bases and J gave up 3 bases, with 24 bases separating them. This CDR3 is built from 19 residues. CDR1 and CDR2 (germline): LGHNA, YNFKEQ. CDR3 loop: CASSQEGTPGRSRYYEQYF. The CDR3 nucleotides read TGTGCCAGCAGCCAAGAGGGGACACCCGGTCGGAGTCGCTACTACGAGCAGTACTTC.

The chain joins TRBV18 to TRBJ2-7; D is unclear. The CDR3 runs 14 residues. Trimming left V 0 bases short and J 4 bases short, with 10 bases between. Germline V lookup: CDR1 KGHSH, CDR2 LQKENI. The CDR3 nucleotides are TGTGCCAGCTCACCACCGACGACACCATACGAGCAGTACTTC. It codes for CASSPPTTPYEQYF.

The V and J genes are TRBV5-1 and TRBJ2-3; 7 positions agree with TRBD2. Germline lookup yields CDR1 SGHRS and CDR2 YFSETQ. V lost 1 base to trimming and J lost 7 bases; unmatched junction nucleotides: 3. The CDR3 sequence is 13 residues long. CDR3: CASSLTSDNTQYF. DNA for the CDR3: TGCGCCAGCAGCTTGACTAGCGATAATACGCAGTATTTT.